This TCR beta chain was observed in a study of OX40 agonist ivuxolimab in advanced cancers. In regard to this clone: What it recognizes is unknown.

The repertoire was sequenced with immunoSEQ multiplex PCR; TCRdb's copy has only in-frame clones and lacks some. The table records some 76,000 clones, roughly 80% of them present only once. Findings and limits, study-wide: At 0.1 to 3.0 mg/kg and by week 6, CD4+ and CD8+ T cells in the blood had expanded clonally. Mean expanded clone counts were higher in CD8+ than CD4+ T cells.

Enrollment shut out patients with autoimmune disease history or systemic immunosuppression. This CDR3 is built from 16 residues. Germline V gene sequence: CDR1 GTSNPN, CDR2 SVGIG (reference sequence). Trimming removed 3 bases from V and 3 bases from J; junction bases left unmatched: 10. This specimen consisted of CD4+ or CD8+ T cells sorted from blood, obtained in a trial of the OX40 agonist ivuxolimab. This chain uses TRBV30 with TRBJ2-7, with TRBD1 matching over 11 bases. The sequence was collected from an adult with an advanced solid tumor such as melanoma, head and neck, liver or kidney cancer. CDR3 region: CAWRGPRTGGVYEQYF. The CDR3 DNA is TGTGCCTGGAGGGGCCCGAGGACAGGGGGCGTCTACGAGCAGTACTTC.